This T cell receptor beta chain is drawn from a study of beta chain features in type 1 diabetes. Regarding the study as a whole: TCRB CDR3s were moderately but significantly shorter in Type 1 diabetes patients in all four CD4+ subsets.

With respect to this clone: What it recognizes is unknown.

Sorted CD4+ subsets: naive, central memory, regulatory, stem cell-like memory (CD45RO/CCR7/CD25/CD127/CD95/CD27 panel). There are 17 residues in the CDR3. V trimming: 2 bases; J trimming: 0 bases; junction bases outside the gene matches: 5. Looked up from germline, CDR1 is ENHRY and CDR2 is SYGVKD. The study reverse transcribed the entire isolated RNA, so it sequenced expressed TCRB transcripts. Data came from immunoSEQ multiplex PCR; TCRdb stores just in-frame clones and leaves some out. The sample lists about 230,000 clones, around 15% occurring once. Material: naive CD4+ T cells from blood. This receptor was identified in a young man with type 1 diabetes. V and J are TRBV10-3 and TRBJ2-1, with 9 nucleotides matching TRBD2. The CDR3 bases are TGTGCCATCAGTGAGACACATAGCGGGAGCTCCTACAATGAGCAGTTCTTC. It specifies CAISETHSGSSYNEQFF.